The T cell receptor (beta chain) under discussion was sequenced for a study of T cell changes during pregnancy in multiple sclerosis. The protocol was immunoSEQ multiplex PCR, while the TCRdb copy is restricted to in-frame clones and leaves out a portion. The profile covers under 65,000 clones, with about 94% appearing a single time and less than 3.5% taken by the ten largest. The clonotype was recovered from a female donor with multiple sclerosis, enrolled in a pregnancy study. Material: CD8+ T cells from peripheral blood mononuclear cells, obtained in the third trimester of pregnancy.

CDR3 sequence (DNA): TGTGCCAGCAGAGGACAGAGCTCCTATAATTCACCCCTCCACTTT. Its protein product is CASRGQSSYNSPLHF. The genes are TRBV2 and TRBJ1-6; tentatively, D is TRBD1 (6 bases). This CDR3 is built from 15 residues. Between the trimmed V and J ends, which lost 6 bases and 0 bases, there was a span of 9 bases. Germline V gene data show CDR1 as SNHLY and CDR2 as FYNNEI.